Following are 20 T cell receptor beta chains from one sample sequenced in a study of Graves' ophthalmopathy and Graves' hyperthyroidism. The study amplified TCR beta CDR3 regions using RNA transcripts. HTBI primers served in a first-round RT-PCR, which a second-round multiplex PCR followed. TCRdb re-derived calls from the multiplex PCR reads in MiXCR, one entry per CDR3 protein. The sample records 450,000 to 600,000 distinct CDR3 sequences, about 40% being singletons. Sequenced material: peripheral blood or thyroid tissue (not recorded which). These receptors were taken from an adult man with Graves' hyperthyroidism.

The rearrangement links TRBV7-2 to TRBJ2-7; a possible D gene is TRBD1 (6 bases). CDR1 and CDR2 (germline): SGHTA, FQGNSA. This CDR3 spans 10 amino acids. The V end was cut by 11 bases, the J end by 3 bases, with 8 bases between. The CDR3 protein is CAAGVYEQYF. In DNA form, the CDR3 reads TGTGCCGCAGGGGTCTACGAGCAGTACTTC.

There are many counts of this clonotype. The chain employs TRBV29-1 and TRBJ2-7, with D unclear. The germline V gene encodes CDR1 SQVTM and CDR2 ANQGSEA. Trimming removed 3 bases from V and 6 bases from J, with 9 bases in between. This CDR3 contains 11 residues. The CDR3 nucleotides read TGCAGCGTTGACACACACGGCGAGCAGTACTTC. Amino acids: CSVDTHGEQYF.

Of note for this clonotype: A read error may be the cause here, since a much bigger clone is one base away. This rearrangement joins TRBV2 to TRBJ1-2; 7 bases agree with TRBD1. The ends lost 10 bases at V and 4 bases at J; junction bases unmatched: 15. This CDR3 is built from 15 residues. Germline-derived CDR1 and CDR2 are SNHLY and FYNNEI. The CDR3 here is CANSVGGGRGYGYTF. The CDR3 bases are TGTGCCAACAGCGTAGGAGGGGGCAGAGGCTATGGCTACACCTTC.

This clonotype was seen ten or more times. V usage is TRBV7-9 and J usage is TRBJ1-1; D gene ambiguous. V was cut by 3 bases and J by 8 bases, with 7 bases left in between. Germline V lookup: CDR1 SEHNR, CDR2 FQNEAQ (reference sequence). This CDR3 region has 11 residues. In nucleotides, the CDR3 is TGTGCCAGCAGCTTTTCCGGGGAAGCTTTCTTT. Protein: CASSFSGEAFF.

The chain has TRBV20-1 and TRBJ2-5; TRBD1 matches at 8 bases. V lost 6 bases, J lost 9 bases, and 12 bases stayed unmatched. There are 13 residues in the CDR3. Looked up from germline, CDR1 is DFQATT and CDR2 is SNEGSKA (reference sequence). Here the CDR3 DNA reads TGCAGTGCACAGGACAGGGAGGATCAGCCCCAGTACTTC. Translation: CSAQDREDQPQYF.

This chain joins TRBV19 and TRBJ1-4, with 9 bases that match TRBD1. The germline V gene has CDR1 LNHDA and CDR2 SQIVND (reference sequence). The ends lost 5 bases at V and 6 bases at J; junction bases unmatched: 7. The CDR3 has 15 residues. CDR3 loop: CASSRPRTGDEKLFF. The CDR3 coding sequence is TGTGCCAGTAGTCGACCGAGGACAGGGGATGAAAAACTGTTTTTT.

This clonotype showed up just a few times. The chain joins TRBV6-5 to TRBJ2-7; the D call may be TRBD1 or TRBD2 (5 bases each). V lost 1 base, J lost 5 bases, and 21 bases lay in between. The CDR3 runs 17 residues. Germline loops: CDR1 MNHEY, CDR2 SVGAGI. The CDR3 DNA is TGTGCCAGCAGTTACTTCCCAACCCAGGGAGCTCCTAACGAGCAGTACTTC. Encoded protein: CASSYFPTQGAPNEQYF.

V gene TRBV5-1 combines with J gene TRBJ1-4; no reliable D call. The CDR3 totals 15 residues. Deletions cut 4 bases from V and 0 bases from J, with 10 bases between. Germline V gene data show CDR1 as SGHRS and CDR2 as YFSETQ. This chain's CDR3 is CASSPPGATNEKLFF. CDR3 nucleotide sequence: TGCGCCAGCAGCCCGCCCGGGGCAACTAATGAAAAACTGTTTTTT. The complete variable domain, with remaining parts taken from reference TRBV5-1 and TRBJ1-4, reads KAGVTQTPRYLIKTRGQQVTLSCSPISGHRSVSWYQQTPGQGLQFLFEYFSETQRNKGNFPGRFSGRQFSNSRSEMNVSTLELGDSALYLCASSPPGATNEKLFFGSGTQLSVL.

This clonotype came up a few times. The rearrangement joins TRBV20-1 to TRBJ2-7, with D tentatively TRBD1 (6 bases). V dropped 1 base and J dropped 3 bases, with 22 bases sitting between them. The CDR3 runs to 17 residues. From germline, CDR1 is DFQATT and CDR2 SNEGSKA (reference sequence). The CDR3 loop is CSARAPPRAGVNYEQYF. The CDR3 DNA is TGCAGTGCTAGAGCGCCCCCCCGGGCAGGGGTAAACTACGAGCAGTACTTC.

The chain carries TRBV29-1 and TRBJ2-7, with TRBD2 matching 9 bases. The length of the CDR3 is 14 residues. The germline CDR1 and CDR2 sequences are SQVTM and ANQGSEA. J was trimmed by 2 bases and V by 7 bases; bases with no gene match: 9. CDR3: CSAEPSGITYEQYF. The DNA of the CDR3 is TGCAGCGCCGAACCTAGCGGGATTACCTACGAGCAGTACTTC.

This clonotype showed up many times. The CDR3 DNA follows: TGTGCCAGTAATCAAGGGGCAGGCGCTAACACCGGGGAGCTGTTTTTT. Its protein is CASNQGAGANTGELFF. The gene calls are TRBV19 and TRBJ2-2; D may be TRBD1 (5 bases). CDR1 is LNHDA and CDR2 is SQIVND in the germline V gene (reference sequence). V lost 7 bases, J lost 2 bases, and 17 bases lay in between. The CDR3 has 16 amino acids.

A note on this clonotype: At one end, the junction sequence differs from germline, possibly due to a read error. This chain joins TRBV3-1 and TRBJ1-3; no definite D call. CDR1 and CDR2 from the germline V gene are LGHDT and YNNKEL (reference sequence). The CDR3 extends over 16 amino acids. This chain's CDR3 is CASSQASYSYGTTIYF. CDR3 DNA sequence: TGTGCCAGCAGCCAAGCGTCGTACAGCTATGGAACCACCATATATTTT.

The CDR3 DNA reads TGTGCCAGCAGTTTATCGGTAGCGGGAGGGCCGAAGACCCAGTACTTC. Encoded protein: CASSLSVAGGPKTQYF. This chain uses TRBV12-3 or TRBV12-4 with TRBJ2-5; 11 nucleotides align to TRBD2. The ends lost 2 bases at V and 6 bases at J; junction bases unmatched: 8. The CDR3 totals 16 residues.

In this sample, this clonotype turned up many times. The chain couples TRBV19 to TRBJ2-7; 10 nucleotides align to TRBD2. The germline CDR1 and CDR2 sequences are LNHDA and SQIVND (reference sequence). V was pared by 3 bases and J by 0 bases, with 5 bases of the junction left unmatched. There are 16 residues in the CDR3. This CDR3 is CASSILTSGDSYEQYF. CDR3 coding DNA: TGTGCCAGTAGTATTCTCACTAGCGGGGACTCCTACGAGCAGTACTTC. The variable domain in full, completed from reference TRBV19 and TRBJ2-7, reads DGGITQSPKYLFRKEGQNVTLSCEQNLNHDAMYWYRQDPGQGLRLIYYSQIVNDFQKGDIAEGYSVSREKKESFPLTVTSAQKNPTAFYLCASSILTSGDSYEQYFGPGTRLTVT.

This clonotype was seen more than once but under ten times. V usage is TRBV7-3 and J usage is TRBJ2-2; 8 bases align to TRBD1. The CDR3 is made up of 14 amino acids. With V trimmed by 3 bases and J by 6 bases, 3 bases remained unmatched. From germline, CDR1 is SGHTA and CDR2 FQGTGA. The CDR3 reads CASSLDRVSGELFF. The CDR3 DNA reads TGTGCCAGCAGCTTGGACAGGGTCTCCGGGGAGCTGTTTTTT.

This clonotype was picked up many times. The chain couples TRBV5-8 to TRBJ1-5; D is undetermined. Germline CDR1 reads SGHTS; CDR2 reads YDEGEE. V was clipped by 0 bases and J by 9 bases, with 10 bases between them. CDR3 length: 13 residues. The CDR3 loop reads CASSLVPDSPQHF. The CDR3 coding sequence is TGTGCCAGCAGCTTGGTCCCTGATTCGCCCCAGCATTTT.

The table lists this clonotype with many counts. This rearrangement joins TRBV7-9 to TRBJ1-1; tentative D call: TRBD1 (5 bases). V dropped 5 bases and J dropped 5 bases, with 9 bases sitting between them. This CDR3 region has 12 residues. Germline lookup yields CDR1 SEHNR and CDR2 FQNEAQ (reference sequence). The CDR3 DNA sequence: TGTGCCAGCAGCCGGGGCTGGACTGAAGCTTTCTTT. Translated, it gives CASSRGWTEAFF.

Written as DNA, the CDR3 is TGTGCCAGCAGCCAAACGGTATCGAGCGACAGTAATTCACCCCTCCACTTT. Residues: CASSQTVSSDSNSPLHF. The genes are TRBV7-9 and TRBJ1-6, with D possibly being TRBD1 (5 bases). Germline CDR1 is SEHNR and CDR2 is FQNEAQ (reference sequence). The ends were cut back, 5 bases at V and 6 bases at J, with 20 bases in the middle. The CDR3 length is 17 residues.

This clonotype was recorded many times. V gene TRBV6-6 combines with J gene TRBJ1-2; D is perhaps TRBD1 (5 bases). The ends were cut back, 8 bases at V and 2 bases at J, with 15 bases in the middle. The CDR3 runs 14 residues. CDR1 and CDR2 (germline): MNHNY, SVGAGI (reference sequence). For the CDR3, the DNA is TGTGCCAGCCTAAGGATCGGGGGAAACTATGGCTACACCTTC. This gives the protein CASLRIGGNYGYTF.

This clonotype was recorded at least ten times. V usage is TRBV5-8 and J usage is TRBJ1-1; no clear D gene. Trimming removed 1 base at V and 3 bases at J, with 10 bases between. CDR3 length: 14 residues. CDR1 SGHTS and CDR2 YDEGEE come from the germline V gene. CDR3: CASSLTREYTEAFF. CDR3 bases: TGTGCCAGCAGCTTGACCCGGGAGTACACTGAAGCTTTCTTT.